The 24 T cell receptor beta chains in this list originate from one sample, sequenced in a study of CD8 T cells in Susac syndrome. Reverse transcription used roughly 0.45 to 1 ug RNA and random hexamers. Using its own MiXCR run on the immunoSEQ multiplex PCR reads, TCRdb lists one record per CDR3 protein. The sample consists of some 200,000 distinct CDR3 sequences, about 95% of them appearing once. Sequences were obtained from CD4+ T cells from PBMCs. All receptors derive from a human donor with multiple sclerosis.

This sequence joins TRBV23-1 and TRBJ2-3; 7 nucleotides line up with TRBD1. TRBV23-1 has ORF status, its function being uncertain. CDR3 length equals 15 residues. J was trimmed by 2 bases and V by 7 bases; bases with no gene match: 9. The CDR3 sequence: CASIRDSDYTDTQYF. CDR3 nucleotides: TGCGCCAGCATACGGGACAGCGATTACACAGATACGCAGTATTTT.

The rearrangement uses TRBV12-5 and TRBJ2-5, with 8 positions matching TRBD2. Per germline, CDR1 LGHNT and CDR2 FRNRAP. There are 16 residues in the CDR3. Trimming removed 2 bases from V and 2 bases from J; junction bases left unmatched: 7. CDR3: CASGLSSGGLQETQYF. The CDR3 bases are TGTGCTAGTGGTTTGAGCAGCGGGGGACTTCAAGAGACCCAGTACTTC. The full variable domain, completed using reference TRBV12-5 and TRBJ2-5, is DARVTQTPRHKVTEMGQEVTMRCQPILGHNTVFWYRQTMMQGLELLAYFRNRAPLDDSGMPKDRFSAEMPDATLATLKIQPSEPRDSAVYFCASGLSSGGLQETQYFGPGTRLLVL.

The V call is TRBV6-6, the J call TRBJ1-2; 11 nucleotides line up with TRBD1. The CDR3 has 16 residues. The V segment lost 7 bases and the J segment 0 bases; nucleotides outside the gene matches: 7. Germline assignment: CDR1 MNHNY and CDR2 SVGAGI (reference sequence). The CDR3 loop is CASNWDRGTSNYGYTF. CDR3 nucleotide sequence: TGTGCCAGCAACTGGGACAGGGGGACGTCTAACTATGGCTACACCTTC.

V usage is TRBV19 and J usage is TRBJ2-1; D may be TRBD2 (6 bases). The CDR3 contains 13 residues. The germline V and J ends were trimmed by 3 bases and 8 bases, with 11 bases remaining between them. The germline V gene has CDR1 LNHDA and CDR2 SQIVND (reference sequence). CDR3 residues: CASSIRGGDEQFF. The CDR3 DNA sequence: TGTGCCAGTAGTATTAGGGGAGGAGATGAGCAGTTCTTC.

V and J are TRBV19 and TRBJ1-5; no clear D. The germline V and J ends were trimmed by 7 bases and 9 bases, with 16 bases remaining between them. The CDR3 consists of 13 residues. Per the germline V gene, CDR1 is LNHDA and CDR2 is SQIVND (reference sequence). CDR3 amino acids: CASKDFSWGPQHF. CDR3 in DNA: TGTGCCAGTAAGGATTTCAGCTGGGGGCCCCAGCATTTT.

The CDR3 protein is CASSLAPGTVYGYTF. The CDR3 region has the DNA TGTGCCAGCAGCTTAGCGCCCGGGACTGTCTATGGCTACACCTTC. The chain is built from TRBV7-9 and TRBJ1-2; weak D call: TRBD1 (5 bases). The ends were cut back, 0 bases at V and 4 bases at J, with 12 bases in the middle. CDR3 size: 15 residues. CDR1 and CDR2 from the germline V gene are SEHNR and FQNEAQ (reference sequence).

The V and J genes are TRBV6-5 and TRBJ2-2; the D is unclear. The CDR3 loop spans 15 amino acids. V shed 6 bases and J shed 0 bases, with 11 bases lying between them. CDR1 is MNHEY and CDR2 is SVGAGI in the germline V gene. The CDR3, as DNA: TGTGCCAGCAGAAGACCAGAAGCGAACACCGGGGAGCTGTTTTTT. Its protein product is CASRRPEANTGELFF.

This rearrangement joins TRBV3-1 to TRBJ2-1; D unresolved. From germline, CDR1 is LGHDT and CDR2 YNNKEL (reference sequence). The CDR3 has 12 amino acids. Trimming left V 1 base short and J 15 bases short, with 13 bases between. The CDR3 DNA reads TGTGCCAGCAGCCAAGGGCGTGGTCGGCCGTTCTTC. This codes for CASSQGRGRPFF.

V usage is TRBV20-1 and J usage is TRBJ1-2, with 7 bases lining up with TRBD1. CDR3 length: 12 residues. CDR1 is DFQATT and CDR2 is SNEGSKA in the germline V gene (reference sequence). CDR3 loop: CSGPGGEYGYTF. In DNA form, the CDR3 reads TGCAGCGGCCCAGGGGGGGAGTATGGCTACACCTTC.

In regard to this clonotype: One junction end disagrees with the germline gene, perhaps due to a read error. The rearrangement uses TRBV18 and TRBJ2-3; 10 bases align to TRBD1. Germline V gene data show CDR1 as KGHSH and CDR2 as LQKENI. The CDR3 is 17 amino acids. The CDR3 loop reads CAGSPPVGTGDTDTQYF. The CDR3 DNA reads as TGTGCCGGCTCACCACCGGTCGGGACAGGGGACACAGATACGCAGTATTTT.

The chain recombines TRBV7-9 with TRBJ1-1, with TRBD1 matching 9 bases. V dropped 5 bases and J dropped 5; count of bases not matched to a gene: 6. The CDR3 sequence is 14 residues long. From germline, CDR1 is SEHNR and CDR2 FQNEAQ (reference sequence). CDR3 region: CASSTGTGLTEAFF. Here the CDR3 DNA reads TGTGCCAGCAGCACTGGGACAGGGTTGACTGAAGCTTTCTTT.

The chain employs TRBV20-1 and TRBJ2-1; D is perhaps TRBD1 or TRBD2 (6 bases each). V lost 0 bases to trimming and J lost 6 bases, with 12 bases between them. The CDR3 runs 14 residues. Germline values: CDR1 DFQATT, CDR2 SNEGSKA (reference sequence). In nucleotides, the CDR3 is TGCAGTGCTAGAGAGGGGGGCGGGATCAATGAGCAGTTCTTC. It specifies CSAREGGGINEQFF.

The chain carries TRBV20-1 and TRBJ2-1; TRBD1 might be the D (5 bases). The germline gives CDR1 DFQATT, CDR2 SNEGSKA (reference sequence). This CDR3 contains 14 residues. V shed 4 bases and J shed 3 bases, with 13 bases lying between them. CDR3: CSAISGYGYNEQFF. CDR3 coding DNA: TGCAGTGCTATTTCAGGGTATGGCTACAATGAGCAGTTCTTC.

The chain is built from TRBV30 and TRBJ1-1; D remains unclear. The CDR3 has 13 amino acids. The V gene's germline CDR1 is GTSNPN and CDR2 SVGIG (reference sequence). V gave up 3 bases and J gave up 4 bases, with 12 bases separating them. The CDR3, as DNA: TGTGCCTGGAGCCCTCGGCCGGGCACTGAAGCTTTCTTT. The encoded protein is CAWSPRPGTEAFF.

The chain recombines TRBV6-5 with TRBJ2-3; D may correspond to TRBD1 or TRBD2 (5 bases each). Germline CDR1 is MNHEY and CDR2 is SVGAGI. The length of the CDR3 is 14 residues. V was trimmed by 5 bases and J by 4 bases, leaving 13 bases between them. CDR3 sequence: CASSRRDVADTQYF. The CDR3 DNA reads TGTGCCAGCAGTCGCCGGGACGTAGCAGATACGCAGTATTTT.

This clonotype was detected only once. The rearrangement joins TRBV5-6 to TRBJ2-3; 7 nucleotides agree with TRBD1. This CDR3 contains 14 residues. Germline V CDR1 and CDR2: SGHDT, YYEEEE. Trimming cost V 4 bases and J 6 bases; bases outside gene matches: 8. The CDR3 DNA reads TGTGCCAGCAGCACCTGGACAGGCTGGGATACGCAGTATTTT. As protein: CASSTWTGWDTQYF.

V is TRBV25-1 and J is TRBJ1-2; 10 nucleotides agree with TRBD1. V was clipped by 3 bases and J by 7 bases; unmatched bases: 5. The CDR3 covers 14 residues. Germline CDR1 is MGHDK and CDR2 is SYGVNS. Written as DNA, the CDR3 is TGTGCCAGCAGTGACCGGGACAGGGGTGTTGGCTACACCTTC. Translated, it gives CASSDRDRGVGYTF.

The chain links TRBV30 to TRBJ1-5; TRBD1 matches at 7 bases. This CDR3 is 13 amino acids long. Germline CDR1 GTSNPN, CDR2 SVGIG (reference sequence). Trimming at V came to 1 base and at J to 11 bases, leaving 8 bases not matched to a gene. Here the CDR3 reads CAWSAGGKMAQHF. The CDR3 DNA reads TGTGCCTGGAGTGCAGGGGGTAAAATGGCCCAGCATTTT.

The chain combines TRBV7-9 with TRBJ2-3; D is undetermined. V lost 3 bases, J lost 7 bases, and 5 bases lay in between. Germline CDR1 and CDR2: SEHNR and FQNEAQ (reference sequence). CDR3 length: 11 amino acids. CDR3 region: CASSLTNTQYF. DNA of the CDR3: TGTGCCAGCAGCTTGACAAATACGCAGTATTTT.

The V gene is TRBV14, the J gene TRBJ2-1, with D perhaps matching TRBD1 (6 bases). The V gene's germline CDR1 is SGHDN and CDR2 FVKESK. V lost 1 base and J lost 15, with 16 bases in between. CDR3 size: 13 residues. The CDR3 bases are TGTGCCAGCAGCCAAGTGCTGAACTGGGGGCTGTTCTTC. Translating gives CASSQVLNWGLFF.

The chain has TRBV25-1 and TRBJ1-1, with a weak D call TRBD1 (5 bases). The V gene's germline CDR1 is MGHDK and CDR2 SYGVNS. The CDR3 consists of 15 residues. The V gene lost 3 bases and the J gene lost 3 bases, with 14 bases spanning the gap. The CDR3 sequence: CASSDPLGHDTEAFF. The CDR3 nucleotides are TGTGCCAGCAGTGACCCTTTAGGACACGACACTGAAGCTTTCTTT.

The chain uses TRBV20-1 and TRBJ2-5, with D hard to call. The CDR3 runs to 14 residues. Germline CDR1 reads DFQATT; CDR2 reads SNEGSKA (reference sequence). V lost 3 bases, J lost 0 bases, and 11 bases lay in between. This CDR3 is CSASLDTYQETQYF. CDR3 DNA: TGCAGTGCTAGCCTGGATACGTACCAAGAGACCCAGTACTTC.

The rearrangement links TRBV15 to TRBJ1-2; D perhaps matches TRBD1 (5 bases). The CDR3 consists of 12 residues. Germline values: CDR1 LNHNV, CDR2 YYDKDF (reference sequence). V was shortened by 0 bases and J by 8 bases, with 7 bases between the two germline ends. For the CDR3, the DNA is TGTGCCACCAGCAGAGAGGGGGTCGGCTACACCTTC. The encoded protein is CATSREGVGYTF.

The rearrangement uses TRBV4-2 and TRBJ1-2, with TRBD1 matching over 9 bases. The CDR3 is 17 amino acids. Looked up from germline, CDR1 is LGHNA and CDR2 is YNFKEQ. The ends lost 1 base at V and 5 bases at J; junction bases unmatched: 11. CDR3 coding DNA: TGTGCCAGCAGCCAAGGGGACAGGGCGCCTGAGGGATATGGCTACACCTTC. It yields the protein CASSQGDRAPEGYGYTF.